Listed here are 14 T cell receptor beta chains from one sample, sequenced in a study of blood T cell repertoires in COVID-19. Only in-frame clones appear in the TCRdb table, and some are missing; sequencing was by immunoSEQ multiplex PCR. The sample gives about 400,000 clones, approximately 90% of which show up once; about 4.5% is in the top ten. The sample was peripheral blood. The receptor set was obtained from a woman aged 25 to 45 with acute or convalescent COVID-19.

CDR3 coding DNA: TGTGCCAGCAGCTTGGGGCAGGGGCGGCATGAGACCCAGTACTTC. Protein sequence: CASSLGQGRHETQYF. This chain joins TRBV5-4 and TRBJ2-5; D is perhaps TRBD1 (6 bases). V lost 0 bases and J lost 5, with 14 bases in between. This CDR3 is built from 15 residues. The germline V gene has CDR1 SGHNT and CDR2 YYREEE (reference sequence). Combining the CDR3 with reference TRBV5-4 and TRBJ2-5 gives the whole variable domain ETGVTQSPTHLIKTRGQQVTLRCSSQSGHNTVSWYQQALGQGPQFIFQYYREEENGRGNFPPRFSGLQFPNYSSELNVNALELDDSALYLCASSLGQGRHETQYFGPGTRLLVL.

The CDR3 sequence: CASSQRTSDSYEQYF. The CDR3, as DNA: TGCGCCAGCAGCCAGAGAACTAGCGATTCCTACGAGCAGTACTTC. This chain joins TRBV4-1 and TRBJ2-7, with 7 nucleotides matching TRBD2. This CDR3 contains 15 residues. Germline CDR1 MGHRA, CDR2 YSYEKL. The trim removed 3 bases at V and 1 base at J, leaving 6 bases unmatched.

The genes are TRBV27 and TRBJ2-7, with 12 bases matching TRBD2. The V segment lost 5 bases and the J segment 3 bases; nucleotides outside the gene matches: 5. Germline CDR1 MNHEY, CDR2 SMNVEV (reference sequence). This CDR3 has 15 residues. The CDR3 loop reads CASSQTSGGHYEQYF. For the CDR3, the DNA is TGTGCCAGCAGTCAGACTAGCGGGGGCCACTACGAGCAGTACTTC.

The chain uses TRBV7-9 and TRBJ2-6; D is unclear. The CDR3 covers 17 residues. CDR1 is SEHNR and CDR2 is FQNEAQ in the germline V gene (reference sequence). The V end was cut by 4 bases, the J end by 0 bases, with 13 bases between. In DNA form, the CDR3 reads TGTGCCAGCAGCTCTACGGAGCGTTTCTCTGGGGCCAACGTCCTGACTTTC. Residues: CASSSTERFSGANVLTF.

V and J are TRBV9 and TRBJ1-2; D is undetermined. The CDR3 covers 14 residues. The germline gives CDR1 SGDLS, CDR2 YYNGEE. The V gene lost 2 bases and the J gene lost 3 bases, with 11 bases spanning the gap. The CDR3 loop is CASSVGRTDYGYTF. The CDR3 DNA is TGTGCCAGCAGCGTCGGCAGGACTGACTATGGCTACACCTTC.

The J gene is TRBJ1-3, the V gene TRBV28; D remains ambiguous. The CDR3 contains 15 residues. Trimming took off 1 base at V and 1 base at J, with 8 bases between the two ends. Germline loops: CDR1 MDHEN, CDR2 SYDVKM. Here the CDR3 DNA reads TGTGCCAGCAGTTTATCGGGGAGATCTGGAAACACCATATATTTT. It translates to CASSLSGRSGNTIYF.

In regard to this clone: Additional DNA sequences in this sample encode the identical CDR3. The CDR3 DNA reads as TGTGCCAGCAGCGTAGGAGATCGGGGGAACTACGAGCAGTACTTC. Encoded protein: CASSVGDRGNYEQYF. The chain recombines TRBV9 with TRBJ2-7; tentative D call: TRBD2 (6 bases). CDR3 length: 15 residues. The ends were cut back, 0 bases at V and 3 bases at J, with 13 bases in the middle. CDR1 and CDR2 (germline): SGDLS, YYNGEE.

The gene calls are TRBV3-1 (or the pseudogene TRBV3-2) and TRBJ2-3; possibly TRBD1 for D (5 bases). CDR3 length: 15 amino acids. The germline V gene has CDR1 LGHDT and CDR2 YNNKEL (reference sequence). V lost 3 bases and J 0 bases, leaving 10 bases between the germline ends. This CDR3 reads CASSQQGPSTDTQYF. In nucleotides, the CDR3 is TGTGCCAGCAGCCAGCAGGGCCCTAGCACAGATACGCAGTATTTT.

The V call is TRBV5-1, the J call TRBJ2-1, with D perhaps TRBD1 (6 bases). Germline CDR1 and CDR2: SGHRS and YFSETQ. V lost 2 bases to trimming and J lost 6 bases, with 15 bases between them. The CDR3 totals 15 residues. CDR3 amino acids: CASSFKGQGLNEQFF. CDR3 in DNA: TGCGCCAGCAGCTTTAAGGGCCAGGGGCTCAATGAGCAGTTCTTC. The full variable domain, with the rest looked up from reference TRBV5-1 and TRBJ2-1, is KAGVTQTPRYLIKTRGQQVTLSCSPISGHRSVSWYQQTPGQGLQFLFEYFSETQRNKGNFPGRFSGRQFSNSRSEMNVSTLELGDSALYLCASSFKGQGLNEQFFGPGTRLTVL.

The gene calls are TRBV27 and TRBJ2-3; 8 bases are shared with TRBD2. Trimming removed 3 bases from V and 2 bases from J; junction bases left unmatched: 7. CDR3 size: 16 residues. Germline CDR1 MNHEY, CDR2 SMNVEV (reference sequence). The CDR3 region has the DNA TGTGCCAGCAGTTTCGGGGCGGGGGGATACACAGATACGCAGTATTTT. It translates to CASSFGAGGYTDTQYF.

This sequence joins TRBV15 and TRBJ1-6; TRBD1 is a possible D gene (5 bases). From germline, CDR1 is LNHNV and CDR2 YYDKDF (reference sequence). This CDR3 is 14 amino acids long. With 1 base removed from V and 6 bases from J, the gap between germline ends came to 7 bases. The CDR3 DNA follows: TGTGCCACCAGCAGAGTACAGGTTAATTCACCCCTCCACTTT. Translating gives CATSRVQVNSPLHF.

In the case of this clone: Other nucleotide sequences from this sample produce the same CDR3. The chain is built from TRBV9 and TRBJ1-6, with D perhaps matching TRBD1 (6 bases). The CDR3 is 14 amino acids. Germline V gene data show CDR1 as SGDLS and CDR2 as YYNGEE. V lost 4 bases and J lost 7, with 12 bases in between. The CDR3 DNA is TGTGCCAGCAGCCCAACAGGGAACAATTCACCCCTCCACTTT. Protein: CASSPTGNNSPLHF. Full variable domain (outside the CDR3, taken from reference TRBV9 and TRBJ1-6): DSGVTQTPKHLITATGQRVTLRCSPRSGDLSVYWYQQSLDQGLQFLIQYYNGEERAKGNILERFSAQQFPDLHSELNLSSLELGDSALYFCASSPTGNNSPLHFGNGTRLTVT.

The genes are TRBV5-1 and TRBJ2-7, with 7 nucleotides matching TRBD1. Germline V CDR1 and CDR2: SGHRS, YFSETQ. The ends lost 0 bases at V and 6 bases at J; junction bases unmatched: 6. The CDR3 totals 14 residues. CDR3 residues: CASSLGKPGGEQYF. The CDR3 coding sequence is TGCGCCAGCAGCTTGGGCAAACCAGGGGGCGAGCAGTACTTC.

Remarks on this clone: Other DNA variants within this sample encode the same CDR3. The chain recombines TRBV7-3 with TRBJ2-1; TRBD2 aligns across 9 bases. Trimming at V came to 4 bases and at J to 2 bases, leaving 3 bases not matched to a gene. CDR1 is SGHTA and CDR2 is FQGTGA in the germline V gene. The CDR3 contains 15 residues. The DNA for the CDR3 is TGTGCCAGCAGCTCCAGCGGGGGGACCTACAATGAGCAGTTCTTC. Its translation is CASSSSGGTYNEQFF. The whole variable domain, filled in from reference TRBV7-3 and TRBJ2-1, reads GAGVSQTPSNKVTEKGKYVELRCDPISGHTALYWYRQSLGQGPEFLIYFQGTGAADDSGLPNDRFFAVRPEGSVSTLKIQRTERGDSAVYLCASSSSGGTYNEQFFGPGTRLTVL.